This T cell receptor beta chain was observed in a study of blood T cell repertoires in COVID-19. Study in general: The cDNA or gDNA used as material had been derived from T cells, B-cell-depleted T cells, or PBMCs.

Trimming removed 2 bases at V and 2 bases at J, with 10 bases between. The CDR3 is 15 amino acids. CDR1 is MNHEY and CDR2 is SVGAGI in the germline V gene. Profiling relied on immunoSEQ multiplex PCR, and the TCRdb table lists in-frame clones only, not all of them. The data contain about 89,000 clones, approximately 84% of them seen just once; the ten biggest clones take up more than 9%. This clonotype originated in a man in his 70s with acute or convalescent COVID-19. The rearrangement uses TRBV6-5 and TRBJ2-4; tentative D call: TRBD2 (6 bases). Material for sequencing was peripheral blood. The DNA for the CDR3 is TGTGCCAGCAGTTACGATCGGGGGTCCAAAAACATTCAGTACTTC. Protein sequence: CASSYDRGSKNIQYF.